This TCR beta chain was retrieved from a study of blood T cell repertoires in COVID-19. Looking at the study overall: The samples span acute and convalescent COVID-19 from the United States, Italy and Spain. PBMCs, B-cell-depleted T cells, or T cells provided the cDNA or gDNA that made up the material.

V dropped 4 bases and J dropped 3 bases, with 13 bases sitting between them. Germline lookup yields CDR1 SGHDT and CDR2 YYEEEE. This CDR3 region has 14 residues. In the authors' methods: Nucleated cell number was recorded as an estimate derived from reference gene primer amplification. Sequencing used immunoSEQ multiplex PCR; TCRdb keeps in-frame clones, though not all of them. The DNA was the basis for D and trimming; V, J and clone size are from that table. The data contain under 85,000 clones, roughly 82% of them seen just once; the ten biggest clones take up less than 25%. The source material was peripheral blood. V gene TRBV5-6 combines with J gene TRBJ1-1; D ambiguous. This receptor was obtained from a human donor in a cohort sampled during active COVID-19. The CDR3 region has the DNA TGTGCCAGCAGCGTCCGGGGTGATGACACTGAAGCTTTCTTT. This gives the protein CASSVRGDDTEAFF.